This passage covers 32 T cell receptor beta chains from one sample sequenced in a study of OX40 agonist ivuxolimab in advanced cancers. The data were produced by immunoSEQ multiplex PCR, yet TCRdb's version contains in-frame clones alone and is incomplete. The sample records tens of thousands of clones, 83% being singletons. The sample in question was CD4+ or CD8+ T cells sorted from blood, obtained in a trial of the OX40 agonist ivuxolimab. The receptors were gathered from an adult with an advanced solid tumor such as melanoma, head and neck, liver or kidney cancer.

The chain has TRBV4-2 and TRBJ2-3; 11 bases match TRBD2. This CDR3 is built from 18 residues. V dropped 5 bases and J dropped 4; count of bases not matched to a gene: 14. Per the germline V gene, CDR1 is LGHNA and CDR2 is YNFKEQ. CDR3 DNA: TGTGCCAGCAGCAAATATCGCATGGGACTAGCGGAGCCAGATACGCAGTATTTT. Its translation is CASSKYRMGLAEPDTQYF.

The J gene is TRBJ1-2, the V gene TRBV7-9, with 7 bases lining up with TRBD1. The V and J ends lost 4 bases and 8 bases, in that order; junction bases with no gene match: 7. The CDR3 covers 13 residues. Per germline, CDR1 SEHNR and CDR2 FQNEAQ (reference sequence). CDR3 region: CASSSTRQGGYTF. The CDR3 coding sequence is TGTGCCAGCAGCTCGACCAGACAGGGAGGCTACACCTTC.

The chain carries TRBV9 and TRBJ1-5, with 11 bases identical to TRBD1. V shed 3 bases and J 7 bases; nucleotides not matched to a gene: 3. The CDR3 is 14 amino acids. CDR1 and CDR2 from the germline V gene are SGDLS and YYNGEE. The CDR3 DNA reads TGTGCCAGCAGCGAGGGGACAGGGGGGCAGCCCCAGCATTTT. This codes for CASSEGTGGQPQHF. The whole variable domain, remainder taken from reference TRBV9 and TRBJ1-5, is DSGVTQTPKHLITATGQRVTLRCSPRSGDLSVYWYQQSLDQGLQFLIQYYNGEERAKGNILERFSAQQFPDLHSELNLSSLELGDSALYFCASSEGTGGQPQHFGDGTRLSIL.

CDR3 residues: CASSLRGARGQPQHF. CDR3 DNA: TGTGCCAGCAGTTTACGGGGGGCGCGTGGTCAGCCCCAGCATTTT. The chain combines TRBV27 with TRBJ1-5; a possible D gene is TRBD1 (6 bases). The CDR3 extends over 15 amino acids. In germline, CDR1 is MNHEY, CDR2 SMNVEV (reference sequence). With 2 bases removed from V and 6 bases from J, the gap between germline ends came to 14 bases.

This clone has only one observation. The rearrangement joins TRBV6-1 to TRBJ1-5; 9 nucleotides line up with TRBD1. CDR3 size: 17 residues. Germline lookup yields CDR1 MNHNS and CDR2 SASEGT. V lost 2 bases to trimming and J lost 5 bases; unmatched junction nucleotides: 10. This CDR3 is CASSEIWGQGSDQPQHF. As DNA, the CDR3 is TGTGCCAGCAGTGAAATTTGGGGACAGGGAAGTGATCAGCCCCAGCATTTT.

The V gene is TRBV19, the J gene TRBJ2-5; D not certain. This CDR3 has 15 residues. Germline V lookup: CDR1 LNHDA, CDR2 SQIVND (reference sequence). V lost 1 base, J lost 5 bases, and 14 bases lay in between. Here the CDR3 reads CASSIGTVGRETQYF. The DNA for the CDR3 is TGTGCCAGTAGTATAGGGACCGTGGGTCGTGAGACCCAGTACTTC. The full variable domain, rest sourced from reference TRBV19 and TRBJ2-5, is DGGITQSPKYLFRKEGQNVTLSCEQNLNHDAMYWYRQDPGQGLRLIYYSQIVNDFQKGDIAEGYSVSREKKESFPLTVTSAQKNPTAFYLCASSIGTVGRETQYFGPGTRLLVL.

The CDR3 sequence is CASSQGLILAGEETQYF. CDR3 nucleotides: TGCGCCAGCAGCCAAGGATTGATTCTAGCGGGAGAAGAGACCCAGTACTTC. The rearrangement links TRBV4-1 to TRBJ2-5; 10 positions agree with TRBD2. CDR3 length: 17 residues. Germline loops: CDR1 MGHRA, CDR2 YSYEKL. The junction had 8 bases not matched to a gene; V was cut back by 1 base and J by 3 bases.

This chain uses TRBV6-1 with TRBJ2-7; maybe TRBD1 (5 bases). Trimming removed 5 bases at V and 2 bases at J, with 16 bases between. The CDR3 spans 15 residues. Per the germline V gene, CDR1 is MNHNS and CDR2 is SASEGT. In DNA form, the CDR3 reads TGTGCCAGCAGTCCAACAAACAGGATCGCCTACGAGCAGTACTTC. Encoded protein: CASSPTNRIAYEQYF.

The chain employs TRBV5-1 and TRBJ1-6; no clear D. The CDR3 has 15 amino acids. Trimming removed 3 bases at V and 7 bases at J, with 14 bases between. CDR1 is SGHRS, CDR2 YFSETQ, per germline. CDR3 loop: CASSSTMGSNSPLHF. In DNA form, the CDR3 reads TGCGCCAGCAGCTCCACAATGGGATCCAATTCACCCCTCCACTTT.

Only one count was recorded for this clone. The chain is built from TRBV5-1 and TRBJ1-2; TRBD1 aligns across 7 bases. The V and J ends lost 3 bases and 4 bases, in that order; junction bases with no gene match: 9. The germline V gene encodes CDR1 SGHRS and CDR2 YFSETQ. The CDR3 extends over 15 amino acids. The CDR3 protein is CASSSTGAQSYGYTF. The CDR3 region has the DNA TGCGCCAGCAGCTCCACAGGGGCCCAGTCCTATGGCTACACCTTC.

The chain recombines TRBV29-1 with TRBJ2-3; 11 bases align to TRBD2. CDR1 is SQVTM, CDR2 ANQGSEA, per germline. The CDR3 length is 13 residues. After removal of 7 bases from V and 4 bases from J, the junction contained 4 bases not matched to a gene. CDR3 sequence (DNA): TGCAGCGGTGTAGCGGGAGGGCCAGATACGCAGTATTTT. Its protein product is CSGVAGGPDTQYF.

The rearrangement uses TRBV19 and TRBJ2-6, with TRBD1 matching over 9 bases. Germline loops: CDR1 LNHDA, CDR2 SQIVND (reference sequence). This CDR3 contains 19 residues. V gave up 5 bases and J gave up 2 bases; unmatched junction bases: 13. CDR3 bases: TGTGCCAGTAGTCCCATCACCGGGACAGGGTTAGCTGGGGCCAACGTCCTGACTTTC. It yields the protein CASSPITGTGLAGANVLTF.

The CDR3 nucleotides read TGTGCCAGTAGTATCTCACCCAGGGCTGGAACTGAAGCTTTCTTT. Translated, it gives CASSISPRAGTEAFF. The V and J genes are TRBV19 and TRBJ1-1; D possibly corresponds to TRBD1 (5 bases). CDR3 size: 15 residues. The germline V and J ends were trimmed by 3 bases and 5 bases, with 16 bases remaining between them. CDR1 is LNHDA, CDR2 SQIVND, per germline (reference sequence).

This chain joins TRBV15 and TRBJ2-3; D may be TRBD1 or TRBD2 (7 bases each). This CDR3 has 17 amino acids. Germline CDR1 is LNHNV and CDR2 is YYDKDF (reference sequence). The ends were cut back, 1 base at V and 6 bases at J, with 20 bases in the middle. CDR3 nucleotides: TGTGCCACCAGCAGAGCCCGGGACAGTCAGGGGGGGGATACGCAGTATTTT. Protein sequence: CATSRARDSQGGDTQYF.

This chain links TRBV7-2 with TRBJ2-7, with 7 positions matching TRBD1. The germline V gene encodes CDR1 SGHTA and CDR2 FQGNSA. CDR3 length: 13 amino acids. Losses at the gene ends were 8 bases for V and 2 bases for J; bases not matched to a gene: 6. CDR3 residues: CASQDRITYEQYF. CDR3 coding DNA: TGTGCCAGCCAGGACAGGATAACCTACGAGCAGTACTTC.

The rearrangement joins TRBV2 to TRBJ2-1; 12 bases align to TRBD2. This CDR3 spans 14 amino acids. The germline V gene encodes CDR1 SNHLY and CDR2 FYNNEI. Trimming took 3 bases from V and 8 from J; bases not matched to a gene: 2. The CDR3 sequence is CASSDPSGRDEQFF. Here the CDR3 DNA reads TGTGCCAGCAGTGACCCTAGCGGGAGGGATGAGCAGTTCTTC.

The chain uses TRBV5-1 and TRBJ2-5, with 8 positions matching TRBD1. CDR3 length: 15 residues. Germline-derived CDR1 and CDR2 are SGHRS and YFSETQ. The V gene end was trimmed by 5 bases and the J gene end by 7 bases; junction bases not matched to a gene: 13. CDR3 DNA: TGCGCCAGCAGGGAATCCGGGACAGGTCGACGGACCCAGTACTTC. Translating it yields CASRESGTGRRTQYF.

The chain carries TRBV2 and TRBJ1-2; D is unclear. Germline CDR1 and CDR2: SNHLY and FYNNEI. V was shortened by 4 bases and J by 1 base, with 7 bases between the two germline ends. The CDR3 has 13 amino acids. CDR3 in DNA: TGTGCCAGCAGTGTCGACCTTAACTATGGCTACACCTTC. It translates to CASSVDLNYGYTF.

The genes are TRBV5-5 and TRBJ2-2; D is possibly TRBD1 (5 bases). The germline CDR1 and CDR2 sequences are SGHKS and YYEKEE (reference sequence). V was cut by 1 base and J by 4 bases, with 11 bases left in between. The CDR3 is 15 residues long. The CDR3 spells CASSLRTGPTGELFF. CDR3 nucleotides: TGTGCCAGCAGCTTGAGAACAGGTCCCACCGGGGAGCTGTTTTTT.

The chain is built from TRBV11-3 and TRBJ1-6; 7 bases agree with TRBD1. Trimming removed 4 bases from V and 9 bases from J; junction bases left unmatched: 6. The CDR3 runs to 14 residues. Germline values: CDR1 SGHNT, CDR2 YENEEA. The CDR3 bases are TGTGCCAGCAGCTCCGTTAGGGACAGTTCACCCCTCCACTTT. Encoded protein: CASSSVRDSSPLHF.

The chain links TRBV4-2 to TRBJ2-2; 8 nucleotides match TRBD1. The junction had 12 bases not matched to a gene; V was cut back by 4 bases and J by 5 bases. Germline V gene data show CDR1 as LGHNA and CDR2 as YNFKEQ. This CDR3 is built from 17 residues. CDR3 coding DNA: TGTGCCAGCAGCCTAGCCTCAGGGGGCCGGTCAACCGGGGAGCTGTTTTTT. It specifies CASSLASGGRSTGELFF.

V gene TRBV4-1 combines with J gene TRBJ2-3, with a possible D match to TRBD1 (5 bases). Per the germline V gene, CDR1 is MGHRA and CDR2 is YSYEKL. The CDR3 consists of 14 residues. Trimming removed 6 bases from V and 4 bases from J, with 14 bases in between. CDR3 nucleotide sequence: TGCGCCAGCAGGGGCGGCAGGGCCCCAGATACGCAGTATTTT. It yields the protein CASRGGRAPDTQYF.

The J gene is TRBJ2-3, the V gene TRBV9, with D tentatively TRBD1 or TRBD2 (5 bases each). V shed 2 bases and J shed 6 bases, with 13 bases lying between them. Germline CDR1 reads SGDLS; CDR2 reads YYNGEE. The CDR3 has 14 amino acids. The CDR3 DNA follows: TGTGCCAGCAGCGTGGGGACCGCTGGCGATACGCAGTATTTT. As protein: CASSVGTAGDTQYF. Full variable domain (missing parts from reference TRBV9 and TRBJ2-3): DSGVTQTPKHLITATGQRVTLRCSPRSGDLSVYWYQQSLDQGLQFLIQYYNGEERAKGNILERFSAQQFPDLHSELNLSSLELGDSALYFCASSVGTAGDTQYFGPGTRLTVL.

The chain recombines TRBV18 with TRBJ1-4; 10 nucleotides align to TRBD1. CDR1 KGHSH and CDR2 LQKENI come from the germline V gene. CDR3 size: 15 residues. V gave up 2 bases and J gave up 7 bases; unmatched junction bases: 4. In DNA, the CDR3 is TGTGCCAGCTCACCAGACAGGGGGCGGTCTGAAAAACTGTTTTTT. Translating it yields CASSPDRGRSEKLFF.

This clone was observed a single time. V is TRBV5-6 and J is TRBJ2-7; TRBD1 aligns across 9 bases. Germline CDR1 reads SGHDT; CDR2 reads YYEEEE. Germline trimming cut 4 bases from V and 6 bases from J; bases unmatched to any gene: 20. CDR3 size: 18 residues. CDR3 DNA sequence: TGTGCCAGCAGCCCCCGGAGGCTCCCGGGACAGGGTGGTGGCGAGCAGTACTTC. The encoded protein is CASSPRRLPGQGGGEQYF. The entire variable domain, with the rest obtained from reference TRBV5-6 and TRBJ2-7, is as follows: DAGVTQSPTHLIKTRGQQVTLRCSPKSGHDTVSWYQQALGQGPQFIFQYYEEEERQRGNFPDRFSGHQFPNYSSELNVNALLLGDSALYLCASSPRRLPGQGGGEQYFGPGTRLTVT.

The chain recombines TRBV19 with TRBJ2-1, with D unresolved. The CDR3 spans 12 residues. V lost 4 bases, J lost 10 bases, and 11 bases lay in between. Germline loops: CDR1 LNHDA, CDR2 SQIVND (reference sequence). The CDR3 DNA reads TGTGCCAGTAGTAATCTAGTAGGAGAGCAGTTCTTC. Residues: CASSNLVGEQFF.

The chain is built from TRBV6-1 and TRBJ1-4; D possibly corresponds to TRBD1 (5 bases). Trimming took 9 bases from V and 4 from J, leaving 15 bases between them. The CDR3 has 14 amino acids. The germline V gene has CDR1 MNHNS and CDR2 SASEGT. The CDR3 sequence is CASMNGGVNEKLFF. CDR3 DNA sequence: TGTGCCAGTATGAACGGGGGAGTTAATGAAAAACTGTTTTTT.

This sequence joins TRBV30 and TRBJ1-4; 9 bases are shared with TRBD1. With 4 bases clipped from V and 8 bases from J, the junction kept 11 bases outside the gene matches. The V gene's germline CDR1 is GTSNPN and CDR2 SVGIG (reference sequence). This CDR3 comprises 15 residues. The CDR3 nucleotides are TGTGCCTGGAACCGACCGGGACAGGGATTGGAAAAACTGTTTTTT. Translating gives CAWNRPGQGLEKLFF.

The chain links TRBV5-1 to TRBJ1-2, with a possible D match to TRBD1 (6 bases). With 4 bases removed from V and 7 bases from J, the gap between germline ends came to 14 bases. This CDR3 has 13 amino acids. The V gene's germline CDR1 is SGHRS and CDR2 YFSETQ. As DNA, the CDR3 is TGCGCCAGCAGCCCGGGGTGGGGGCTTGGCTACACCTTC. It is translated as CASSPGWGLGYTF. Full variable domain (missing parts from reference TRBV5-1 and TRBJ1-2): KAGVTQTPRYLIKTRGQQVTLSCSPISGHRSVSWYQQTPGQGLQFLFEYFSETQRNKGNFPGRFSGRQFSNSRSEMNVSTLELGDSALYLCASSPGWGLGYTFGSGTRLTVV.

The V call is TRBV28, the J call TRBJ2-7; D remains ambiguous. This CDR3 spans 12 amino acids. Trimming cost V 5 bases and J 7 bases, with 12 bases left between them. Per germline, CDR1 MDHEN and CDR2 SYDVKM. CDR3: CASSLLLSEQYF. The CDR3 DNA is TGTGCCAGCAGTCTCTTGCTCTCGGAGCAGTACTTC.

CDR3 bases: TGTGCCAGCAGCTTCGGGACAGGGATTGCCGGGGAGCTGTTTTTT. Its translation: CASSFGTGIAGELFF. The rearrangement links TRBV7-3 to TRBJ2-2, with TRBD1 matching 9 bases. Germline V lookup: CDR1 SGHTA, CDR2 FQGTGA. Losses at the gene ends were 3 bases for V and 6 bases for J; bases not matched to a gene: 5. The CDR3 runs 15 residues.

Notes on this clone: Other DNA sequences within the sample encode an identical CDR3. The chain links TRBV30 to TRBJ2-7; 8 nucleotides match TRBD1. Germline-derived CDR1 and CDR2 are GTSNPN and SVGIG (reference sequence). After removal of 7 bases from V and 7 bases from J, the junction contained 9 bases not matched to a gene. The CDR3 sequence is 12 residues long. The CDR3 is CASHQGAGEQYF. As DNA, the CDR3 is TGTGCCTCCCACCAGGGGGCTGGTGAGCAGTACTTC.